This TCR beta chain is from a study of T cell repertoires in cytomegalovirus infection. Across the study: Recently identified HLA-C-restricted CMV epitopes were used, and well-studied HLA-B-restricted CMV epitopes were used as well. Public TCR beta signature analysis indicated the presence of both CMV infection and matching HLA type.

Study-wide results and limits: Cumulative public TCR beta family frequency identified carriers of CMV plus the relevant HLA. Dominating the ex vivo response were TCR beta clonotypes that were CMV-specific and HLA-C-restricted.

For this clonotype: Its specificity is not known.

The CDR3 has 13 amino acids. CDR1 and CDR2 (germline): MGHRA, YSYEKL. Trimming took 1 base from V and 7 from J, leaving 8 bases between them. TCRdb recomputed calls from the reads with MiXCR, one row per CDR3 protein. Of some 350,000 distinct CDR3 sequences listed, about 28% were seen once; the top ten hold 20%. This clonotype was sampled from a human donor in good health (CMV status not recorded). Some clones in this sample may be carry-over from other donors' samples. This sequence joins TRBV4-1 and TRBJ1-5; D uncertain. Sequencing was performed on cultured PBMCs, taken from culture after CMV antigen stimulation. CDR3 bases: TGCGCCAGCAGCCAAGTAGGGAAGCAGCCCCAGCATTTT. Translating it yields CASSQVGKQPQHF.